Listed below are T cell receptor beta chains from one sample, sequenced in a study of cytomegalovirus exposure and HLA in healthy donors. Clones were read by immunoSEQ multiplex PCR, and TCRdb kept only the in-frame ones, dropping some. The data show approximately 220,000 clones, approximately 83% seen once. The sequencing input was PBMCs. The source of these receptors is a boy aged 2-15 years in good health and CMV-seronegative. CDR3s include the opening cysteine and the closing phenylalanine or tryptophan. D genes are given only for firm matches. Rows may omit the clone size; those that give it use once, few, many or a size class.

CDR3 protein | CDR3 DNA | D gene | J gene | V gene | clone size
CAISGGTGGSYEQYF | TGTGCCATCAGTGGGGGGACAGGGGGCTCCTACGAGCAGTACTTC | TRBD1 | TRBJ2-7 | TRBV10-3 | -
CASSATADTGELFF | TGTGCCAGCAGCGCAACAGCGGACACCGGGGAGCTGTTTTTT | - | TRBJ2-2 | TRBV9 | -
CASSNLGLAGGGGELFF | TGTGCCAGCAGCAACCTCGGACTAGCGGGGGGGGGCGGGGAGCTGTTTTTT | TRBD2 | TRBJ2-2 | TRBV7-9 | -
CASSEAGNTIYF | TGTGCCAGCAGTGAGGCCGGAAACACCATATATTTT | - | TRBJ1-3 | TRBV2 | -
CASSSLRSGETQYF | TGCGCCAGCAGCTCTCTCCGGAGTGGGGAGACCCAGTACTTC | - | TRBJ2-5 | TRBV5-1 | -
CASSQDRTPGTEAFF | TGCGCCAGCAGCCAAGATAGGACACCGGGCACTGAAGCTTTCTTT | - | TRBJ1-1 | TRBV4-1 | few
CASSTADTQYF | TGTGCCAGTAGTACAGCGGATACGCAGTATTTT | - | TRBJ2-3 | TRBV19 | -
CASSGGTALRTDEQFF | TGTGCCAGCAGCGGAGGGACTGCCCTAAGAACCGATGAGCAGTTCTTC | - | TRBJ2-1 | TRBV7-2 | -
CASSEAMSGEGRYTF | TGTGCCAGCAGTGAAGCGATGTCCGGGGAGGGGCGCTACACCTTC | - | TRBJ1-2 | TRBV2 | -
CAWSDDRGRSYEQYF | TGTGCCTGGAGTGACGACAGGGGGCGCAGCTACGAGCAGTACTTC | TRBD1 | TRBJ2-7 | TRBV30 | -
CASSTTDGKEGEQYF | TGTGCCAGCAGCACGACGGACGGGAAGGAGGGGGAGCAGTACTTC | - | TRBJ2-7 | TRBV9 | -
CATSRGGGTIEETQYF | TGTGCCACCAGCAGAGGTGGGGGGACGATCGAAGAGACCCAGTACTTC | - | TRBJ2-5 | TRBV15 | -
CASSLSGGSSYEQYF | TGTGCCAGCAGTTTGAGCGGAGGGAGCTCCTACGAGCAGTACTTC | - | TRBJ2-7 | TRBV27 | once
CASSFGDTGELFF | TGTGCCAGCAGCTTCGGTGACACCGGGGAGCTGTTTTTT | - | TRBJ2-2 | TRBV5-5 | -
CASSGGGTGGEKLFF | TGTGCCAGCAGTGGAGGAGGGACAGGGGGGGAAAAACTGTTTTTT | TRBD1 | TRBJ1-4 | TRBV6-1 | few
CSAIINGYTF | TGCAGTGCTATAATTAATGGCTACACCTTC | - | TRBJ1-2 | TRBV20-1 | -
CATKRADTQYF | TGTGCCACCAAGAGGGCGGATACGCAGTATTTT | - | TRBJ2-3 | TRBV6-5 | -
CASSYGTVTEAFF | TGTGCCAGCAGTTATGGGACAGTCACTGAAGCTTTCTTT | TRBD1 | TRBJ1-1 | TRBV25-1 | few
CASNWGVNEQFF | TGTGCCAGCAACTGGGGAGTCAATGAGCAGTTCTTC | - | TRBJ2-1 | TRBV7-9 | -
CASSRDPGDTDTQYF | TGTGCCAGCTCACGAGACCCGGGGGACACAGATACGCAGTATTTT | - | TRBJ2-3 | TRBV18 | -
CATSSETATNIAGANVLTF | TGTGCCACCAGCAGCGAGACAGCTACTAATATCGCTGGGGCCAACGTCCTGACTTTC | - | TRBJ2-6 | TRBV15 | -
CASSDGGQPQHF | TGTGCCAGTAGTGATGGAGGACAGCCCCAGCATTTT | - | TRBJ1-5 | TRBV19 | -
CASSSGQGYQPQHF | TGTGCCAGTAGTTCGGGACAGGGATATCAGCCCCAGCATTTT | TRBD1 | TRBJ1-5 | TRBV19 | -
CASSEYGNQPQHF | TGTGCCAGCAGTGAGTACGGGAATCAGCCCCAGCATTTT | - | TRBJ1-5 | TRBV6-1 | few
CASKDRSYGQYF | TGTGCCAGCAAGGACAGGTCCTACGGGCAGTACTTC | TRBD1 | TRBJ2-7 | TRBV6-5 | -
CATSVDRGLYNEQFF | TGTGCCACCAGCGTGGACAGGGGGCTATACAATGAGCAGTTCTTC | TRBD1 | TRBJ2-1 | TRBV15 | -
CASSLGLAGPETQYF | TGTGCCAGCAGCTTGGGACTAGCGGGGCCGGAGACCCAGTACTTC | TRBD2 | TRBJ2-5 | TRBV5-6 | once
CASSLTYEQYF | TGTGCCAGTAGCCTTACCTACGAGCAGTACTTC | - | TRBJ2-7 | TRBV19 | -
CASSSVRGSQTQYF | TGTGCCAGCAGCTCGGTCCGCGGGAGTCAGACCCAGTACTTC | TRBD2 | TRBJ2-5 | TRBV5-6 | -
CASSFTGVAGELFF | TGCGCCAGCAGCTTTACAGGTGTTGCCGGGGAGCTGTTTTTT | - | TRBJ2-2 | TRBV5-1 | -
CASSLGPSGETQYF | TGCGCCAGCAGCTTGGGCCCTTCAGGGGAGACCCAGTACTTC | - | TRBJ2-5 | TRBV5-1 | -
CASSQEVGTQETQYF | TGTGCCAGCAGCCAAGAGGTCGGGACACAAGAGACCCAGTACTTC | - | TRBJ2-5 | TRBV4-2 | -
CASSLTQNQETQYF | TGTGCCAGCAGCTTAACCCAGAACCAAGAGACCCAGTACTTC | - | TRBJ2-5 | TRBV7-3 | -
CASSYLAGAGYNEQFF | TGTGCCAGTAGTTACCTAGCGGGAGCAGGGTACAATGAGCAGTTCTTC | TRBD2 | TRBJ2-1 | TRBV19 | -
CASSTRLGQAFDEQYF | TGTGCCAGCAGCACTAGACTGGGACAGGCTTTCGACGAGCAGTACTTC | TRBD1 | TRBJ2-7 | TRBV13 | -